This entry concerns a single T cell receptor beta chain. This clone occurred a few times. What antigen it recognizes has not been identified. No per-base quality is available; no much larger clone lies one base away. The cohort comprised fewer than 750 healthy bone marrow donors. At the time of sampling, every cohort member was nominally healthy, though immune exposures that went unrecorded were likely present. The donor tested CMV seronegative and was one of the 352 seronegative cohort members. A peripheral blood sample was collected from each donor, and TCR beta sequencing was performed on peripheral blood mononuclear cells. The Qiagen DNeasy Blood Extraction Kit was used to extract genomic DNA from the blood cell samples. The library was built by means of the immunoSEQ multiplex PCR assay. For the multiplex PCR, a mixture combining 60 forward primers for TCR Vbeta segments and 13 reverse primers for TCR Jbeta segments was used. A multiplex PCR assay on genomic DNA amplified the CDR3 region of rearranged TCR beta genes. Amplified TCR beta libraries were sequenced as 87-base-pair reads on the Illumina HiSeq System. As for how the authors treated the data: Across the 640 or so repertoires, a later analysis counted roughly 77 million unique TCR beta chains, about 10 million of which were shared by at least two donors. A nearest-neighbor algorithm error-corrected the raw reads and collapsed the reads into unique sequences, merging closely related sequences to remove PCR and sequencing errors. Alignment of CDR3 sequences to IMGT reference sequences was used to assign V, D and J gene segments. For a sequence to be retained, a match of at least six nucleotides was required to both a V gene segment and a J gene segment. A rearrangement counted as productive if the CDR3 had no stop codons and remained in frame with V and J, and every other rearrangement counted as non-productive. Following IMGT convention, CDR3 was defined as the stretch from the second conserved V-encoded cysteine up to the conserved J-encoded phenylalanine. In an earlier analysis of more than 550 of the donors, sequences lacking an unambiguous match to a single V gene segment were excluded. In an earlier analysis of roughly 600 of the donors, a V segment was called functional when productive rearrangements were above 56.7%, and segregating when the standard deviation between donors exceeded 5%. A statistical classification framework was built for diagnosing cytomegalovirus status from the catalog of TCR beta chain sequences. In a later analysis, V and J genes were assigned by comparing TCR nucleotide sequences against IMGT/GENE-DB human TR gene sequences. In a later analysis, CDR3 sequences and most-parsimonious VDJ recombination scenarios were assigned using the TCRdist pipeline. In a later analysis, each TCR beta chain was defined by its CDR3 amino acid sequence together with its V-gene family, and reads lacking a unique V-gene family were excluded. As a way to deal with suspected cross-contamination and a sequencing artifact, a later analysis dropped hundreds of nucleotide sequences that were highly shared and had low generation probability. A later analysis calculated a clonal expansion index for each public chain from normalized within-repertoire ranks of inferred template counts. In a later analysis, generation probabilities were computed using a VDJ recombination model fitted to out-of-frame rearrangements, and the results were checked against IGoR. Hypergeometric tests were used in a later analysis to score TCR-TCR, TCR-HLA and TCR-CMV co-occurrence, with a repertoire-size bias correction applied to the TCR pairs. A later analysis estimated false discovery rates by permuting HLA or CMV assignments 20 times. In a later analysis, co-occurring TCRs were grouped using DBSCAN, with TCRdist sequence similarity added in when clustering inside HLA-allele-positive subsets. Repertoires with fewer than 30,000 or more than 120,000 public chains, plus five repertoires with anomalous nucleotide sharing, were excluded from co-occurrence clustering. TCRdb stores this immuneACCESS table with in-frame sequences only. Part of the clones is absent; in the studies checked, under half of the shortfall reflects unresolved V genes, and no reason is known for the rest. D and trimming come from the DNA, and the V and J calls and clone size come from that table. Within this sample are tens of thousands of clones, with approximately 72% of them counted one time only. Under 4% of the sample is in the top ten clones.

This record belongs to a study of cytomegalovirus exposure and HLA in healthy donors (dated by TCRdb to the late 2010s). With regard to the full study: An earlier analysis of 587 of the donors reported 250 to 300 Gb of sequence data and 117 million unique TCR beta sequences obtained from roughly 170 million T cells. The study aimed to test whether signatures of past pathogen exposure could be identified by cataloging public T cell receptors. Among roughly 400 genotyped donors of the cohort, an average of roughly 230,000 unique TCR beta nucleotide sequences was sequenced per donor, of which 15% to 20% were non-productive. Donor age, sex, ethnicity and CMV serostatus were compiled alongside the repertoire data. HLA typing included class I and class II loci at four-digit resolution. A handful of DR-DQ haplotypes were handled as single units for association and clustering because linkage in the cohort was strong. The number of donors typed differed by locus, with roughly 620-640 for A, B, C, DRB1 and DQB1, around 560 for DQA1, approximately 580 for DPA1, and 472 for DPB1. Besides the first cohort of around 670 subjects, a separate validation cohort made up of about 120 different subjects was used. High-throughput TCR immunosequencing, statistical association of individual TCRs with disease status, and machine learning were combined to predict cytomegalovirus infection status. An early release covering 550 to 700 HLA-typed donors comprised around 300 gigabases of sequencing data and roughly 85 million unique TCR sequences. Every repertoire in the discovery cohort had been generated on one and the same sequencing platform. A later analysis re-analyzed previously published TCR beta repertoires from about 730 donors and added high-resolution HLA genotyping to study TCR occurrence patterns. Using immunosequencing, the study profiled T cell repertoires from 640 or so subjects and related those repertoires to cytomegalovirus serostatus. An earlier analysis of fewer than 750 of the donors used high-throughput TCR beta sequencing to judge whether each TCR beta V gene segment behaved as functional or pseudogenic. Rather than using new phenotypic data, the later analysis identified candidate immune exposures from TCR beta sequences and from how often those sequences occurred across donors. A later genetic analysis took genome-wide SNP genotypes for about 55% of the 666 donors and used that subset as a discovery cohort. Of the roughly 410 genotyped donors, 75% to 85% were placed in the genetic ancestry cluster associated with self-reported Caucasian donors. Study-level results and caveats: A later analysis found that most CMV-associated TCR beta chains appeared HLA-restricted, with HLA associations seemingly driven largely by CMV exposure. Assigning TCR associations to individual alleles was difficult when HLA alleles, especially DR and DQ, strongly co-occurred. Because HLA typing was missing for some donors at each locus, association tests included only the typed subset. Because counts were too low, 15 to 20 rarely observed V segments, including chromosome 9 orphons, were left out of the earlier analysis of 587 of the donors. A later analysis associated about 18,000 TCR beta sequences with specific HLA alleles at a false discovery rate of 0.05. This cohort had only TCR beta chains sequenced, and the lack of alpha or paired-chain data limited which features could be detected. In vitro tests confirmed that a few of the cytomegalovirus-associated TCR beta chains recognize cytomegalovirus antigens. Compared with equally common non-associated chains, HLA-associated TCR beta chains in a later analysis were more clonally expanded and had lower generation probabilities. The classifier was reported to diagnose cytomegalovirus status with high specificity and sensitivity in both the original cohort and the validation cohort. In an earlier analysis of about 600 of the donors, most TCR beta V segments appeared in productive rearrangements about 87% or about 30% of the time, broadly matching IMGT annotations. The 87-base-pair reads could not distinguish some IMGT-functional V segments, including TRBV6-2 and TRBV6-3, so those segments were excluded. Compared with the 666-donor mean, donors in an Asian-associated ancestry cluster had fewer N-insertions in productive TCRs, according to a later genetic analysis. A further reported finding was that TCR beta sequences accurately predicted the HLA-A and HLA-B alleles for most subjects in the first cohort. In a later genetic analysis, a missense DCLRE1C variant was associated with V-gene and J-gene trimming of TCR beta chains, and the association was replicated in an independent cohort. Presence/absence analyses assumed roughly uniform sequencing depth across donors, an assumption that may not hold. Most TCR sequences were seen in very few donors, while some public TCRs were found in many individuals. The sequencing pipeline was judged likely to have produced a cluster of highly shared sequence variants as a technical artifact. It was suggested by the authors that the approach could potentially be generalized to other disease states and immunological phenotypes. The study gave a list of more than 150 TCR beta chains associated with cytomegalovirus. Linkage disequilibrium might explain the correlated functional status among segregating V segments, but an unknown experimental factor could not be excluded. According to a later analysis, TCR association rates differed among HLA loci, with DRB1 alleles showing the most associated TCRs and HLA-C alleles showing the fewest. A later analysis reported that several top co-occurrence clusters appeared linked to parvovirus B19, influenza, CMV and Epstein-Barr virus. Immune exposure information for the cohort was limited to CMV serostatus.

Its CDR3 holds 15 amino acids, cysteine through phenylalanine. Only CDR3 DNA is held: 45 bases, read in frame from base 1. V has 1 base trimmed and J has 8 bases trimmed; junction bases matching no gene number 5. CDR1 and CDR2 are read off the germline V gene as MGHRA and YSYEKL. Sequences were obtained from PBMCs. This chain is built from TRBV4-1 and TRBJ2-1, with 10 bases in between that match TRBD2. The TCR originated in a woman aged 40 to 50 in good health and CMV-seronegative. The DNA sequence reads TGCGCCAGCAGCCAAGGAGGGACTAGCGCTCATGAGCAGTTCTTC. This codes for CASSQGGTSAHEQFF.